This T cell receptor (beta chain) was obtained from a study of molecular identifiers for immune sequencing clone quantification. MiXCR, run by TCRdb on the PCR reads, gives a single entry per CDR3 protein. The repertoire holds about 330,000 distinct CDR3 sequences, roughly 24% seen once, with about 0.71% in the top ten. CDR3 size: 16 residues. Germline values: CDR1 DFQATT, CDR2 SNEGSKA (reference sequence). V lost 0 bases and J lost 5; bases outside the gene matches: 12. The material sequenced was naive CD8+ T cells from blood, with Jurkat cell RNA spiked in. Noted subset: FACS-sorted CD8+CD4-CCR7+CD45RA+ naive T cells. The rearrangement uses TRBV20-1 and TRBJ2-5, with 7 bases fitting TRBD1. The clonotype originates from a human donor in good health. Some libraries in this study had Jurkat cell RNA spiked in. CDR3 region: CSARDRTGVVPETQYF. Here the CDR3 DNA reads TGCAGTGCTAGAGACCGCACAGGGGTTGTACCGGAGACCCAGTACTTC.